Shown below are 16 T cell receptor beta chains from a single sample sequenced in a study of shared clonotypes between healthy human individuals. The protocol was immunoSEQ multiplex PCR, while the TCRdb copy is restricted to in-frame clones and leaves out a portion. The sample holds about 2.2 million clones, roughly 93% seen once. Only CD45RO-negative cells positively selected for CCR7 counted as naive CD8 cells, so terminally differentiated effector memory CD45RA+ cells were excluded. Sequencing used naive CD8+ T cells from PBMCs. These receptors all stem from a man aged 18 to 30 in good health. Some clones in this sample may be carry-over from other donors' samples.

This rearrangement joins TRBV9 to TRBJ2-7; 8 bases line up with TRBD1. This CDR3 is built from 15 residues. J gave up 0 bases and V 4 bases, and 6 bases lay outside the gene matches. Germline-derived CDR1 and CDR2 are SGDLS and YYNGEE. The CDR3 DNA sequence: TGTGCCAGCAGCACTAGTGGACAGGGCTCCTACGAGCAGTACTTC. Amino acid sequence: CASSTSGQGSYEQYF. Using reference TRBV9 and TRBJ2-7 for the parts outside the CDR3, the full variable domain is DSGVTQTPKHLITATGQRVTLRCSPRSGDLSVYWYQQSLDQGLQFLIQYYNGEERAKGNILERFSAQQFPDLHSELNLSSLELGDSALYFCASSTSGQGSYEQYFGPGTRLTVT.

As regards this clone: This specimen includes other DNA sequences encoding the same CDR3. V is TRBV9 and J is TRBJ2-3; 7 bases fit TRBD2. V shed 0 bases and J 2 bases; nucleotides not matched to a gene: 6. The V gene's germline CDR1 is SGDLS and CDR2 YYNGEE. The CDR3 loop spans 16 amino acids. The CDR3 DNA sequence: TGTGCCAGCAGCGTAGTGGGGGGAGGGCCCACAGATACGCAGTATTTT. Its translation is CASSVVGGGPTDTQYF.

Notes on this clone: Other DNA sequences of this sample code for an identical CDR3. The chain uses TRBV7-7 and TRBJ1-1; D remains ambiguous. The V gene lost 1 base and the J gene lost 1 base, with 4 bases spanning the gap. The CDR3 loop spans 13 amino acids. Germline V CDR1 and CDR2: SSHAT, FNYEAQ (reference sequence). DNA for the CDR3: TGTGCCAGCAGCTTAGGCAGGAACACTGAAGCTTTCTTT. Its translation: CASSLGRNTEAFF.

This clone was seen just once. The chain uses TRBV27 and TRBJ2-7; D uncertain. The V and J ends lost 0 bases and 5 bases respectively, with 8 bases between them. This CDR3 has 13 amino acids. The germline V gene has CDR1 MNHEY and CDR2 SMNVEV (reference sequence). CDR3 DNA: TGTGCCAGCAGTTTATCCCGCTGGGACGAGCAGTACTTC. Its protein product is CASSLSRWDEQYF.

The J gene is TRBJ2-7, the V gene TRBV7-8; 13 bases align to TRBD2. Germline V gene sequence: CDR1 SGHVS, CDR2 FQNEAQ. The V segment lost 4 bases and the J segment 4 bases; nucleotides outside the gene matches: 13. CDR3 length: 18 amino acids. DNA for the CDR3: TGTGCCAGCAGCTCTCACCCGGGACTAGCGGGGAAACATTACGAGCAGTACTTC. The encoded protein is CASSSHPGLAGKHYEQYF.

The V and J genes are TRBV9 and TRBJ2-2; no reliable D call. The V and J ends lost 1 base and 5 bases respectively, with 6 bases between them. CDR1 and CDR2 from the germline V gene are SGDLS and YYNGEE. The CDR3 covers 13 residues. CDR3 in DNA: TGTGCCAGCAGCGTAAAAGGAACCGGGGAGCTGTTTTTT. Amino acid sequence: CASSVKGTGELFF.

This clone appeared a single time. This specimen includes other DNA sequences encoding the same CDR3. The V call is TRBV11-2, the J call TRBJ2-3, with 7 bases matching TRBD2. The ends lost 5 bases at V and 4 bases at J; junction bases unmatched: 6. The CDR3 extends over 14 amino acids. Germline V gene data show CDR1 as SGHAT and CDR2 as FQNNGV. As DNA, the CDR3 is TGTGCCAGCAGCCTCGGGGGGACCGCAGATACGCAGTATTTT. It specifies CASSLGGTADTQYF.

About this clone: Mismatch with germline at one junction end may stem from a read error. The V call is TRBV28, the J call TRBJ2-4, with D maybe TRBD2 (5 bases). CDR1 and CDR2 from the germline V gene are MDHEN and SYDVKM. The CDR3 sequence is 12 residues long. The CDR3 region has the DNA TGTGCCAGCAGTTTCGAGGGCACCAAAAGAGTGTTC. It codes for CASSFEGTKRVF.

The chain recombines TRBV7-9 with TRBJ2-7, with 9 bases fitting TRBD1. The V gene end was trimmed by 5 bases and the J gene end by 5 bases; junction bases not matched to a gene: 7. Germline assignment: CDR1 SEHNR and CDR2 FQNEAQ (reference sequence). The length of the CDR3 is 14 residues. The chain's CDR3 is CASSGRQGGNEQYF. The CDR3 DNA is TGTGCCAGCAGCGGGCGACAGGGGGGAAACGAGCAGTACTTC.

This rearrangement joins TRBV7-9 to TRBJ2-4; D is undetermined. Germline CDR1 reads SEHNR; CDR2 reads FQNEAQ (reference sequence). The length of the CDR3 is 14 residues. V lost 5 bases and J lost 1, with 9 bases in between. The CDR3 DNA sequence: TGTGCCAGCAGCGACCCGAACGCCAAAAACATTCAGTACTTC. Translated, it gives CASSDPNAKNIQYF.

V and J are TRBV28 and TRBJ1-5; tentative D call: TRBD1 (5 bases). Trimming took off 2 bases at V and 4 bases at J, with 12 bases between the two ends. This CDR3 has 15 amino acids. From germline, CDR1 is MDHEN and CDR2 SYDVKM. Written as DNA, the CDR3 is TGTGCCAGCAGTTTAAGGGGACGGCTAAATCAGCCCCAGCATTTT. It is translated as CASSLRGRLNQPQHF.

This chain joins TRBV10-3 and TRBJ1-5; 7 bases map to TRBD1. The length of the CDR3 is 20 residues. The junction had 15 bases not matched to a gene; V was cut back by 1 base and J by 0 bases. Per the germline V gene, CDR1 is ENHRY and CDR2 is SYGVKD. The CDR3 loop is CAISEFNRGRSGYSNQPQHF. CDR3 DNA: TGTGCCATCAGTGAGTTCAACAGGGGCCGTTCGGGCTATAGCAATCAGCCCCAGCATTTT.

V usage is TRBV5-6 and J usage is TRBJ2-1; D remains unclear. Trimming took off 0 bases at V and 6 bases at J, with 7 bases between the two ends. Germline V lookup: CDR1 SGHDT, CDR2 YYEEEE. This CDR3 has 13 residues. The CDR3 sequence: CASSLGAFNEQFF. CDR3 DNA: TGTGCCAGCAGCTTGGGGGCTTTCAATGAGCAGTTCTTC.

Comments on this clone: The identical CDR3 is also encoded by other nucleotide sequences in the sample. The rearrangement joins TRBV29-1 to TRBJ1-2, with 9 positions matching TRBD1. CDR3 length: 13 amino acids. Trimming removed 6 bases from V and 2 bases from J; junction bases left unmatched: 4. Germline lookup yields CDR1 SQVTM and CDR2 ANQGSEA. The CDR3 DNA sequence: TGCAGCGTGCCCGGACAGGGGAACTATGGCTACACCTTC. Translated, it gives CSVPGQGNYGYTF.

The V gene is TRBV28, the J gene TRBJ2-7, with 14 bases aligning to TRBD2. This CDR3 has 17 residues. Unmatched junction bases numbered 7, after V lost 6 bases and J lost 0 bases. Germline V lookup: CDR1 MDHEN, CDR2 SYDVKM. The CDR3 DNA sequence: TGTGCCAGCAGGTCGGGACTAGCGGGAGCGTCCTCCTACGAGCAGTACTTC. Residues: CASRSGLAGASSYEQYF.

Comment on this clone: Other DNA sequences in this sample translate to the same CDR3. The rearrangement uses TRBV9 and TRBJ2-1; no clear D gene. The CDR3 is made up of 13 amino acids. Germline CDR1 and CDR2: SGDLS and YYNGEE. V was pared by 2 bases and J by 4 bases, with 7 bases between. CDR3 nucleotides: TGTGCCAGCAGCGTGAACAGTTACAATGAGCAGTTCTTC. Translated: CASSVNSYNEQFF.